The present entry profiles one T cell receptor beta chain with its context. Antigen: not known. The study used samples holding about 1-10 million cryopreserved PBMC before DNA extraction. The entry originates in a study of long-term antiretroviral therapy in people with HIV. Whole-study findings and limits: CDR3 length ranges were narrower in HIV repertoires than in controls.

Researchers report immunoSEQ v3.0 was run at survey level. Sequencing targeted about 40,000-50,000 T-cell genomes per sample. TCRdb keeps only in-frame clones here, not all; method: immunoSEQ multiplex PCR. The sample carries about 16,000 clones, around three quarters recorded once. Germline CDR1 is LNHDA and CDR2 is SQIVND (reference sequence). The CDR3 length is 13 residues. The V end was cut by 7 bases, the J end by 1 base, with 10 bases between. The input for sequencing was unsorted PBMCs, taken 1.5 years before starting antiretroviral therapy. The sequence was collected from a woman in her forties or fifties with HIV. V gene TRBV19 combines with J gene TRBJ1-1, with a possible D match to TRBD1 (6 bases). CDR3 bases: TGTGCCAGTACTTACAGGGAGAACACTGAAGCTTTCTTT. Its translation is CASTYRENTEAFF.